This TCR beta chain emerged from a study of blood T cell repertoires in COVID-19. Whole-study context: PBMCs, B-cell-depleted T cells, or T cells provided the cDNA or gDNA that made up the material.

Per the germline V gene, CDR1 is SGHRS and CDR2 is YFSETQ. Trimming removed 0 bases from V and 2 bases from J, with 11 bases in between. CDR3 length: 15 amino acids. Individuals aged about 18 to 90 years were recruited from 24 US areas. Methods used by the authors: Nucleated cell number was recorded as an estimate derived from reference gene primer amplification. Measured with immunoSEQ multiplex PCR; TCRdb has only the in-frame clones, and not every one. V and J calls and clone size follow that table, whereas D and trimming were derived from the DNA. The repertoire holds 300,000 or so clones, with roughly 87% as singletons.

What was sequenced was PBMCs or T cells enriched from blood (not recorded which). V usage is TRBV5-1 and J usage is TRBJ1-2; unclear D gene. This sequence originates from a woman in her thirties who had recovered from COVID-19. The CDR3 DNA reads as TGCGCCAGCAGCTTGGCCGGGATGGGGAACTATGGCTACACCTTC. Protein product: CASSLAGMGNYGYTF.